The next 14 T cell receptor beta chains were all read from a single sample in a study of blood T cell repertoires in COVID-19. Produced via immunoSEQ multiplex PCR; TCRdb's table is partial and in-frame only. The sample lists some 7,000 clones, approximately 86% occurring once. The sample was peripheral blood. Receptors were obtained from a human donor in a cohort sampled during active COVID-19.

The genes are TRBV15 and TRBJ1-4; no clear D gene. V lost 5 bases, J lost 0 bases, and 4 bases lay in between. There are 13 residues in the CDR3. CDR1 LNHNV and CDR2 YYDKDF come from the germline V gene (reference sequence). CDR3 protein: CATSPSTNEKLFF. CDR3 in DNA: TGTGCCACCAGCCCGTCAACTAATGAAAAACTGTTTTTT.

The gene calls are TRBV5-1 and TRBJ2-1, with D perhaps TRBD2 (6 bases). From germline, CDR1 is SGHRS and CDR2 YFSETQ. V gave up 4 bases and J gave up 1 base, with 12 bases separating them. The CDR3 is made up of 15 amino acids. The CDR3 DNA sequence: TGCGCCAGCAGCGGCGGGGATAAGTCCTACAATGAGCAGTTCTTC. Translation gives CASSGGDKSYNEQFF. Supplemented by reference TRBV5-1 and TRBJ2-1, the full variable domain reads KAGVTQTPRYLIKTRGQQVTLSCSPISGHRSVSWYQQTPGQGLQFLFEYFSETQRNKGNFPGRFSGRQFSNSRSEMNVSTLELGDSALYLCASSGGDKSYNEQFFGPGTRLTVL.

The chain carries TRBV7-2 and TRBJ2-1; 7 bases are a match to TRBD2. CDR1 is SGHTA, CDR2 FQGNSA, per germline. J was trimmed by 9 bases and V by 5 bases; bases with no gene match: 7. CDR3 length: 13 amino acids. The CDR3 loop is CASSPRREAEQFF. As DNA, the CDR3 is TGTGCCAGCAGCCCCCGCCGGGAGGCTGAGCAGTTCTTC.

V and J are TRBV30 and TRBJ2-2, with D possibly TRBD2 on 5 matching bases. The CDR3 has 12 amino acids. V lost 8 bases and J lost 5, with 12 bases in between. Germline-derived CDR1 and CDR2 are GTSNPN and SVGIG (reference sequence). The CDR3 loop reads CAGSSSTGELFF. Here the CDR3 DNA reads TGTGCCGGTTCTAGCAGTACCGGGGAGCTGTTTTTT.

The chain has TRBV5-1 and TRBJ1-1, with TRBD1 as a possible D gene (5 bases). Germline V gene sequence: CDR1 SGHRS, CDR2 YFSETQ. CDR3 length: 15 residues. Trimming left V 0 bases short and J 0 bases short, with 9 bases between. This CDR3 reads CASSLVTGLNTEAFF. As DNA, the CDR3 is TGCGCCAGCAGCTTGGTAACAGGCCTGAACACTGAAGCTTTCTTT. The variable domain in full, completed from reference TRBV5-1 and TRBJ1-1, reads KAGVTQTPRYLIKTRGQQVTLSCSPISGHRSVSWYQQTPGQGLQFLFEYFSETQRNKGNFPGRFSGRQFSNSRSEMNVSTLELGDSALYLCASSLVTGLNTEAFFGQGTRLTVV.

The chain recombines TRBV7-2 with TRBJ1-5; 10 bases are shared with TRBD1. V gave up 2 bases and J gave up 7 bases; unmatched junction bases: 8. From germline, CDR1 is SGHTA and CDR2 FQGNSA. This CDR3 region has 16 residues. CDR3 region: CASSLSFGTGEQPQHF. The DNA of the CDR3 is TGTGCCAGCAGCTTAAGTTTTGGGACAGGGGAGCAGCCCCAGCATTTT.

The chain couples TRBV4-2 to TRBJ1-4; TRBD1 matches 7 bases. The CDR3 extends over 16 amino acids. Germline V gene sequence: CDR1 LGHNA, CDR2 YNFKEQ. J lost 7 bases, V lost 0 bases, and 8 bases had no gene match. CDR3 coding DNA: TGTGCCAGCAGCCAAGAAGACAGGGCTGTTTTTGAAAAACTGTTTTTT. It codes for CASSQEDRAVFEKLFF.

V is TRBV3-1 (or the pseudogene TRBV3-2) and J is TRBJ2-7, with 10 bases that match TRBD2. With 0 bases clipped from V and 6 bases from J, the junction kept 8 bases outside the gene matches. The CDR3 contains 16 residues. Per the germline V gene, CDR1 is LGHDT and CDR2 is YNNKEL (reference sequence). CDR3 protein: CASSQEGLAARREQYF. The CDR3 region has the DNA TGTGCCAGCAGCCAAGAAGGACTAGCGGCGAGGCGCGAGCAGTACTTC.

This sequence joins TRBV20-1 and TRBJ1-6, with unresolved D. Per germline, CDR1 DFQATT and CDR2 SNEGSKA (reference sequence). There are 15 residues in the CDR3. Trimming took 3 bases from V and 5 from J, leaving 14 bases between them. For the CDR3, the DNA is TGCAGTGCTAGTAATTTGCTGCGGGATAATTCACCCCTCCACTTT. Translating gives CSASNLLRDNSPLHF.

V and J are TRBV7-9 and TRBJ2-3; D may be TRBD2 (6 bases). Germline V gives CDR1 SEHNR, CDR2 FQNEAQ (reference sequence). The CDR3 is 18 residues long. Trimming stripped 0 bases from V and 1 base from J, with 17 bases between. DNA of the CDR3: TGTGCCAGCAGCTTAGCGCGTGGGACTTCAGAAGGCACAGATACGCAGTATTTT. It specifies CASSLARGTSEGTDTQYF. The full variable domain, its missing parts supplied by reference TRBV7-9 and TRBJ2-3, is DTGVSQNPRHKITKRGQNVTFRCDPISEHNRLYWYRQTLGQGPEFLTYFQNEAQLEKSRLLSDRFSAERPKGSFSTLEIQRTEQGDSAMYLCASSLARGTSEGTDTQYFGPGTRLTVL.

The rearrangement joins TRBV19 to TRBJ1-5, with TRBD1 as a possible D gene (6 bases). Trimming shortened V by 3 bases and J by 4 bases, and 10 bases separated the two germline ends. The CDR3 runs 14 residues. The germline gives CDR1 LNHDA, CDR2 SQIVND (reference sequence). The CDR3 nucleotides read TGTGCCAGTAGTATCGGACAGAAGAATCAGCCCCAGCATTTT. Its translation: CASSIGQKNQPQHF.

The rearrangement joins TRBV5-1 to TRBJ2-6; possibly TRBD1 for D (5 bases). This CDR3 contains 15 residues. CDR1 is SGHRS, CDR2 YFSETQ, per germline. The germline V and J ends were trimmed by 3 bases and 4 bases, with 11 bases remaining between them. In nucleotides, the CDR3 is TGCGCCAGCAGCTCACAGGTTGCCGGGGCCAACGTCCTGACTTTC. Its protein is CASSSQVAGANVLTF.

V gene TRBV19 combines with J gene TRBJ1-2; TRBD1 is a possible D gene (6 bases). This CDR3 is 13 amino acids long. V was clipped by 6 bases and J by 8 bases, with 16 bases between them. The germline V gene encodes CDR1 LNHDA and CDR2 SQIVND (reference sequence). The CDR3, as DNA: TGTGCCAGTAGCTCAACAGGGCTTTGGGGCTACACCTTC. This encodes CASSSTGLWGYTF.

This CDR3 reads CASSPGLGSGTEAFF. The CDR3 nucleotides read TGTGCCAGCAGCCCAGGACTGGGTTCGGGCACTGAAGCTTTCTTT. This rearrangement joins TRBV7-3 to TRBJ1-1; no definite D call. The V gene lost 5 bases and the J gene lost 4 bases, with 17 bases spanning the gap. The germline gives CDR1 SGHTA, CDR2 FQGTGA. The CDR3 covers 15 residues.